The 5 T cell receptor beta chains given below trace back to one sample, sequenced in a study of Graves' ophthalmopathy and Graves' hyperthyroidism. Transcripts of RNA were the source for amplifying TCR beta CDR3 regions. RT-PCR with HTBI primers came first, then second-round multiplex PCR. TCRdb processed the multiplex PCR reads anew with MiXCR; each CDR3 protein has one entry. The sample carries roughly 700,000 distinct CDR3 sequences, 35% to 50% recorded once. The specimen was peripheral blood. These receptors were collected from an adult man with Graves' ophthalmopathy.

As regards this clonotype: An end of the junction does not agree with germline; a read error may underlie this. This chain joins TRBV10-3 and TRBJ1-2; no clear D gene. This CDR3 comprises 13 residues. In germline, CDR1 is ENHRY, CDR2 SYGVKD. CDR3 sequence reads: CASSHGNNYGYTF. In nucleotides, the CDR3 is TGTGCCAGCAGTCATGGTAACAACTATGGCTACACCTTC.

The V gene is TRBV7-3, the J gene TRBJ2-7; D remains unclear. Germline V gene data show CDR1 as SGHTA and CDR2 as FQGTGA. V lost 7 bases, J lost 5 bases, and 18 bases lay in between. This CDR3 is built from 14 residues. The chain's CDR3 is CASTSGTGTHEQYF. CDR3 bases: TGTGCCAGCACATCTGGCACCGGTACCCACGAGCAGTACTTC.

The table lists this clonotype with many counts. This chain connects TRBV12-3 or TRBV12-4 to TRBJ2-7; a weak D match, TRBD2 (7 bases). Trimming removed 5 bases from V and 3 bases from J, with 14 bases in between. The CDR3 extends over 14 amino acids. The CDR3 here is CASSLQGGYYEQYF. CDR3 DNA: TGTGCCAGCAGTCTACAGGGAGGGTACTACGAGCAGTACTTC.

This clonotype was seen a few times. The V gene is TRBV24-1, the J gene TRBJ1-5, with D tentatively TRBD1 (5 bases). This CDR3 is 16 amino acids long. Trimming left V 11 bases short and J 4 bases short, with 23 bases between. Germline V gene lookup returns CDR1 KGHDR and CDR2 SFDVKD. The CDR3 here is CASSPLRGRLNQPQHF. CDR3 nucleotide sequence: TGTGCCAGCAGCCCCCTGCGGGGGAGGCTTAATCAGCCCCAGCATTTT.

This clonotype was seen repeatedly, ten times or more. The rearrangement links TRBV24-1 to TRBJ2-7; D is possibly TRBD2 (5 bases). Trimming took 1 base from V and 4 from J, leaving 7 bases between them. CDR1 is KGHDR, CDR2 SFDVKD, per germline. The CDR3 has 13 amino acids. The CDR3 DNA reads as TGTGCCACCAGTGATTTTCGAGGGTACGAGCAGTACTTC. Encoded protein: CATSDFRGYEQYF.